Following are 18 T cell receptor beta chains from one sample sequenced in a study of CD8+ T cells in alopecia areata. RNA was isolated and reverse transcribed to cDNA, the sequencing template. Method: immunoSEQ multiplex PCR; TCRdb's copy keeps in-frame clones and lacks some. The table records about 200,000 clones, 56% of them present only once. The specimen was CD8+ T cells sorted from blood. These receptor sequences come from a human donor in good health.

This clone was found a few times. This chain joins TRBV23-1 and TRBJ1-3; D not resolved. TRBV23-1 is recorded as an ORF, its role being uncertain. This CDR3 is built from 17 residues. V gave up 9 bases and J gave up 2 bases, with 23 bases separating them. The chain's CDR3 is CARTTKATVGTGNTIYF. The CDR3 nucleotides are TGCGCCAGGACGACTAAAGCCACTGTGGGAACTGGAAACACCATATATTTT.

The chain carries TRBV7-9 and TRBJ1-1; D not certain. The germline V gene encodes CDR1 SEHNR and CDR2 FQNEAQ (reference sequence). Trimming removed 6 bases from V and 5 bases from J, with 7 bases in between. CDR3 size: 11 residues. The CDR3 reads CASRGVTEAFF. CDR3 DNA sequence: TGTGCCAGCAGGGGAGTAACTGAAGCTTTCTTT.

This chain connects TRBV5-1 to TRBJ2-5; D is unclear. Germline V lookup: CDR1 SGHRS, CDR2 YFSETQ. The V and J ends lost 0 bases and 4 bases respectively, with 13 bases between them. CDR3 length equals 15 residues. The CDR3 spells CASSLDLGLRETQYF. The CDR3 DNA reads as TGCGCCAGCAGCTTGGACTTAGGGTTACGAGAGACCCAGTACTTC. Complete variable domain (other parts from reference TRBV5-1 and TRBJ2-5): KAGVTQTPRYLIKTRGQQVTLSCSPISGHRSVSWYQQTPGQGLQFLFEYFSETQRNKGNFPGRFSGRQFSNSRSEMNVSTLELGDSALYLCASSLDLGLRETQYFGPGTRLLVL.

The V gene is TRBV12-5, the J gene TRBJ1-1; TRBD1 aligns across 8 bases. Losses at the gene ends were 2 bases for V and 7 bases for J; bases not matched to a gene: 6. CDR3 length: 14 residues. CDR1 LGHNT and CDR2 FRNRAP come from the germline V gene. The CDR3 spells CASGLKQGGGEAFF. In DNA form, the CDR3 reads TGTGCTAGTGGTTTGAAACAGGGGGGAGGTGAAGCTTTCTTT.

CDR3 sequence reads: CASSLSMDAKRGTEAFF. CDR3 DNA sequence: TGTGCCAGCAGTTTATCGATGGACGCTAAAAGGGGCACTGAAGCTTTCTTT. The V gene is TRBV27, the J gene TRBJ1-1, with D perhaps matching TRBD1 (5 bases). The V end lost 0 bases, the J end lost 4 bases, and 18 bases lay between the germline ends. Per germline, CDR1 MNHEY and CDR2 SMNVEV (reference sequence). The CDR3 length is 17 residues.

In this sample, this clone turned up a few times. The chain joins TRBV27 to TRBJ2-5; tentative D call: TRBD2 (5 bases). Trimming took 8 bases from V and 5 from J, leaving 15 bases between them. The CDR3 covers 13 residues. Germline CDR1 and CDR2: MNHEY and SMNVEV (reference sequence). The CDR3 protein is CASGETTGETQYF. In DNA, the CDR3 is TGTGCCAGCGGGGAGACAACGGGCGAGACCCAGTACTTC.

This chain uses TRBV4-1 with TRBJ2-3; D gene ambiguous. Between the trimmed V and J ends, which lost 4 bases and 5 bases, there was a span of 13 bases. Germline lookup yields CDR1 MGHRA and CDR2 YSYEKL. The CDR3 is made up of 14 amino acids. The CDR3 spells CASSPDPPQDTQYF. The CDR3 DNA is TGCGCCAGCAGCCCGGACCCACCTCAAGATACGCAGTATTTT.

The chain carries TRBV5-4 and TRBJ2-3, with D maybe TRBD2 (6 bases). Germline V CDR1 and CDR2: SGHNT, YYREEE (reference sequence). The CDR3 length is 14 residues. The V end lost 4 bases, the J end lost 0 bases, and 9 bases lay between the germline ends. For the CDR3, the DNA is TGTGCCAGCAGCCTAGCGACTAGCACAGATACGCAGTATTTT. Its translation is CASSLATSTDTQYF.

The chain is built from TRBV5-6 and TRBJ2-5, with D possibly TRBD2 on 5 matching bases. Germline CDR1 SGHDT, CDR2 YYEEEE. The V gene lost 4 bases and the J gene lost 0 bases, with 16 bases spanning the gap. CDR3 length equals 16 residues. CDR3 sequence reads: CASSLEGLAYQETQYF. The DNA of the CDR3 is TGTGCCAGCAGCCTCGAAGGACTGGCGTACCAAGAGACCCAGTACTTC.

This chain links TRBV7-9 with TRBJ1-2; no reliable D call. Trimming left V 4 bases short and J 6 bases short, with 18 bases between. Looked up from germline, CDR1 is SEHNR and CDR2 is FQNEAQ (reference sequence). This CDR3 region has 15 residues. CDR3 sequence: CASSSALGVGNGYTF. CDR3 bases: TGTGCCAGCAGCTCTGCGTTAGGCGTAGGAAATGGCTACACCTTC.

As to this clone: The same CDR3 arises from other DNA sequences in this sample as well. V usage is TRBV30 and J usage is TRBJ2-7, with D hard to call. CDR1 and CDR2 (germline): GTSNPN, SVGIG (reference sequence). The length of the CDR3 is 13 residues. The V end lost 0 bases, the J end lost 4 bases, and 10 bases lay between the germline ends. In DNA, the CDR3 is TGTGCCTGGAGTGTACTGGGGTCATACGAGCAGTACTTC. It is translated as CAWSVLGSYEQYF.

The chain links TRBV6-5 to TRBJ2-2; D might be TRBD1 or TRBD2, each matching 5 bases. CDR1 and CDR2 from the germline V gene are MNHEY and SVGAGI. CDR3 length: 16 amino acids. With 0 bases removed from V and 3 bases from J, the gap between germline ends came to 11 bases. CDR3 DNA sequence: TGTGCCAGCAGTTACTCTGTTGGGGACCACACCGGGGAGCTGTTTTTT. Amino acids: CASSYSVGDHTGELFF.

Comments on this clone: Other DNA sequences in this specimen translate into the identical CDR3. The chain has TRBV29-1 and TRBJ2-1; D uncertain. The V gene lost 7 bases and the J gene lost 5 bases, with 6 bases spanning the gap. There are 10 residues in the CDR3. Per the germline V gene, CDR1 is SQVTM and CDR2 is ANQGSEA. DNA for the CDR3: TGCAGCGCTGGAGACAATGAGCAGTTCTTC. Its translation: CSAGDNEQFF.

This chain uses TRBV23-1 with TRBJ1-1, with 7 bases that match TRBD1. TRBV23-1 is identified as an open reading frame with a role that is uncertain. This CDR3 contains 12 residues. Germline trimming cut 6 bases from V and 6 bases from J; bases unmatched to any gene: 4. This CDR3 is CASRTGYSEAFF. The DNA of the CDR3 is TGCGCCAGCAGGACAGGGTACTCTGAAGCTTTCTTT.

The CDR3 sequence is CASSPSRGAGGDEQYF. In DNA form, the CDR3 reads TGTGCCAGCAGCCCCAGCCGGGGGGCGGGCGGCGACGAGCAGTACTTC. This chain links TRBV9 with TRBJ2-7, with D tentatively TRBD2 (7 bases). Trimming removed 4 bases from V and 5 bases from J, with 22 bases in between. The CDR3 spans 16 residues. The germline CDR1 and CDR2 sequences are SGDLS and YYNGEE.

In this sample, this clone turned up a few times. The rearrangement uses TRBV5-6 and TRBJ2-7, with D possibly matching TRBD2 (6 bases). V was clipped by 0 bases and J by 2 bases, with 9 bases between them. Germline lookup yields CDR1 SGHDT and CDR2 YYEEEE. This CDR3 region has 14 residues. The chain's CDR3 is CASSLGAGPYEQYF. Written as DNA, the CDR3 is TGTGCCAGCAGCTTGGGGGCGGGACCCTACGAGCAGTACTTC.

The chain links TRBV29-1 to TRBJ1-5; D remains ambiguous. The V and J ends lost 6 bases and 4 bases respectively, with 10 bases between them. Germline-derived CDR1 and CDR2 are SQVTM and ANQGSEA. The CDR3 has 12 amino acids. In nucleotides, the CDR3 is TGCAGCGTCTCGGACGGGAATCAGCCCCAGCATTTT. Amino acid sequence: CSVSDGNQPQHF.

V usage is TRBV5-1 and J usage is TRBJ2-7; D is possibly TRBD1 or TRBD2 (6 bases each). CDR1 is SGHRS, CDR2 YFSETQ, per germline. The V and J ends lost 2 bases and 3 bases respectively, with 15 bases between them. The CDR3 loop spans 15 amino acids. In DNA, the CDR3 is TGCGCCAGCAGCTTCAGTTCGGGGGCAGGCTACGAGCAGTACTTC. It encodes CASSFSSGAGYEQYF.